This TCR beta chain appears in the sequencing data of a study of radiotherapy plus CTLA-4 blockade in lung cancer. Study in general: Objective responses were seen in 18% of patients, disease control in about 30%. General study findings and limits: Among blood TCR repertoires after radiotherapy plus ipilimumab, tumor-derived clones expanded.

With respect to this clone: Its antigen is still unknown.

Germline CDR1 and CDR2: SGHAT and FQDESV (reference sequence). After removal of 3 bases from V and 5 bases from J, the junction contained 3 bases not matched to a gene. This CDR3 spans 13 amino acids. The protocol was immunoSEQ multiplex PCR, while the TCRdb copy is restricted to in-frame clones and leaves out a portion. Altogether tens of thousands of clones are present, under 85% being singletons, with the ten largest covering 13% to 15%. V usage is TRBV11-1 and J usage is TRBJ1-1, with 7 bases matching TRBD1. Material: peripheral blood, obtained from a patient treated with radiotherapy plus ipilimumab. This TCR came from a human donor with non-small cell lung cancer that progressed on radiotherapy plus ipilimumab. The CDR3 region is CASSFQGDTEAFF. The DNA for the CDR3 is TGTGCCAGCAGCTTTCAGGGGGATACTGAAGCTTTCTTT.